A selection of T cell receptor beta chains follows, all from one sample in a study of T cell responses to AZD1222 COVID-19 vaccine. Method: immunoSEQ multiplex PCR; TCRdb's copy keeps in-frame clones and lacks some. Found here are about 150,000 clones, about 87% of them singletons; the top ten hold less than 3.5%. The input for sequencing was peripheral blood, taken on day 0 of AZD1222 vaccination. The receptors derive from an adult in good health. Each CDR3 is given with its conserved first and last residue. The D gene is left open where the match is weak. Only some rows state a clone size, as once, few, many or a class for expanded clones.

>13|TRBJ1-1|.|.|TRBV14
TGTGCCAGCAGCCAAGCCAGGAACACTGAAGCTTTCTTT
CASSQARNTEAFF
>15|TRBJ1-5|.|.|TRBV6-5
TGTGCCAGCAGTTATGGGACGGGGAGCAATCAGCCCCAGCATTTT
CASSYGTGSNQPQHF
>16|TRBJ2-3|TRBD2|.|TRBV23-1
TGCGCCAGCAGTCAACCGGGACTAGCGAAGACAGATACGCAGTATTTT
CASSQPGLAKTDTQYF
>15|TRBJ2-5|.|.|TRBV18
TGTGCCAGCTCACCACTTCAGGGACAAACGGAGACCCAGTACTTC
CASSPLQGQTETQYF
>15|TRBJ2-3|TRBD2|.|TRBV2
TGTGCCAGCATCCTCCCTAGCGGGGGTCAGGATACGCAGTATTTT
CASILPSGGQDTQYF
>16|TRBJ1-5|.|.|TRBV4-1
TGCGCCAGCAGCCAAAGGCCCGGCGGGGGAGATCAGCCCCAGCATTTT
CASSQRPGGGDQPQHF
>16|TRBJ2-3|TRBD2|.|TRBV4-3
TGCGCCAGCAGCCAAAGTGTACTAGCGGGGACAGATACGCAGTATTTT
CASSQSVLAGTDTQYF
>14|TRBJ1-2|TRBD1|once|TRBV7-2
TGTGCCAGCAGCCCCCAGGGACAGGGAGTTAGCTACACCTTC
CASSPQGQGVSYTF
>15|TRBJ2-2|.|.|TRBV19
TGTGCCAGTAGTATATTGGGGGGCGCTCCCGGGGAGCTGTTTTTT
CASSILGGAPGELFF
>16|TRBJ2-4|TRBD2|once|TRBV10-3
TGTGCCATCAGTGGGGGAGGGATTTTGGCCAAAAACATTCAGTACTTC
CAISGGGILAKNIQYF
>13|TRBJ2-1|.|.|TRBV6-4
TGTGCCAGCGGGGTGGCGGCTAACAATGAGCAGTTCTTC
CASGVAANNEQFF
>13|TRBJ2-7|.|.|TRBV7-8
TGTGCCAGCAGCTTAGCGGGTAGGGGGGAGCAGTACTTC
CASSLAGRGEQYF